Listed below are T cell receptor beta chains from one sample, sequenced in a study of cytomegalovirus exposure and HLA in healthy donors. Clones were sequenced by immunoSEQ multiplex PCR, and TCRdb holds only the in-frame ones, with some missing. The data hold fewer than 130,000 clones, with 55% to 65% observed a single time. Sequenced input: PBMCs. The receptor set was obtained from a man aged 30 to 39 in good health and CMV-seropositive. Both conserved end residues are part of each CDR3.

CDR3 protein | J gene | V gene
CASSDPDRGRETQYF | TRBJ2-5 | TRBV11-3
CASSQRQNAGNTIYF | TRBJ1-3 | TRBV11-2
CASSVAPNEKLFF | TRBJ1-4 | TRBV9
CASSLLRQGGGTDTQYF | TRBJ2-3 | TRBV5-1
CASSRVGGGTEAFF | TRBJ1-1 | TRBV11-3
CASSEVRGYTEAFF | TRBJ1-1 | TRBV2
CASSLPGQGSYEQYF | TRBJ2-7 | TRBV5-4
CASSLSGENYGYTF | TRBJ1-2 | TRBV27
CASTGYLGTGELFF | TRBJ2-2 | TRBV6-6
CAISESGGNFYGYTF | TRBJ1-2 | TRBV10-3
CARQTGSNYGYTF | TRBJ1-2 | TRBV6-4
CASSLDGSSYNEQFF | TRBJ2-1 | TRBV5-1
CAISESGSLANYGYTF | TRBJ1-2 | TRBV10-3
CAWTFKGNNQPQHF | TRBJ1-5 | TRBV30
CSVEETSESEQFF | TRBJ2-1 | TRBV29-1
CASTPGTARNTIYF | TRBJ1-3 | TRBV9
CASSAGTLTEAFF | TRBJ1-1 | TRBV7-8
CASSYSARRNTEAFF | TRBJ1-1 | TRBV6-7
CASSQDLSVAGGGFF | TRBJ1-4 | TRBV4-2
CASSQGGTGGNYEQYF | NA | TRBV23-1
CASSQSSGVAFF | TRBJ1-1 | TRBV16
CASSYSIFQRGTEAFF | TRBJ1-1 | TRBV6-5
CASSPQGSNQPQHF | TRBJ1-5 | TRBV9
CSVVTGDNTEAFF | TRBJ1-1 | TRBV29-1
CASSSPRQGRGAFF | TRBJ1-1 | TRBV11-2
CATSVRGTSGGYEQFF | TRBJ2-1 | TRBV15
CASSGGWGGGQETQYF | TRBJ2-5 | TRBV2
CASSSGLGGYRGTQYF | TRBJ2-5 | TRBV5-8
CASSDLAGGADTQYF | TRBJ2-3 | TRBV6-4
CASSLVDTSSGNTLYF | TRBJ1-3 | TRBV7-8
CASSFTGANTEAFF | TRBJ1-1 | TRBV6-6